A selection of T cell receptor beta chains follows, all from one sample in a study of CD8 T cells in ankylosing spondylitis. MiXCR, applied by TCRdb to the 5' RACE reads, yields one record per CDR3 protein. Found here are about 150,000 distinct CDR3 sequences, around 42% of them singletons; the top ten hold 13% to 15%. Material for sequencing was synovial fluid, either unsorted or a sorted T cell fraction (not recorded which). These receptors all stem from a male donor with ankylosing spondylitis. Each CDR3 is given with its conserved first and last residue. D genes are given only for firm matches. Only some rows state a clone size, as once, few, many or a class for expanded clones.

few	TRBJ2-7	TRBV11-2	TRBD2	TGTGCCAGCAGCTTATCTTTCGAGCGGGGGACCTACGAGCAGTACTTC	CASSLSFERGTYEQYF
-	TRBJ2-5	TRBV5-6	-	TGTGCCAGCAGCTTTTCTGGGCTGGAGACCCAGTACTTC	CASSFSGLETQYF
many	TRBJ2-6	TRBV4-3	-	TGCGCCAGCAGCCAAGAACCCGCCTCTGGGGCCAACGTCCTGACTTTC	CASSQEPASGANVLTF
-	TRBJ2-2	TRBV4-1	-	TGCGCCAGCAGCCAAGATAGCGGACTGAACACCGGGGAGCTGTTTTTT	CASSQDSGLNTGELFF
-	TRBJ1-1	TRBV29-1	-	TGCAGCGCCTGGGACACCAAGGTCAGGCCTGACACTGAAGCTTTCTTT	CSAWDTKVRPDTEAFF
few	TRBJ2-7	TRBV4-3	TRBD2	TGCGCCAGCAGCCAAGATGCGGCGGGGACTAGCGTCCACTCCTACGAGCAGTACTTC	CASSQDAAGTSVHSYEQYF
few	TRBJ2-7	TRBV4-1	-	TGCGCCAGCAGCCAAGTTCCTTCAGGCTCCTACGAGCAGTACTTC	CASSQVPSGSYEQYF
few	TRBJ2-2	TRBV12-3/TRBV12-4	TRBD2	TGTGCCAGCAGCCACCTGGGGGGGGCCGGGGAGCTGTTTTTT	CASSHLGGAGELFF
once	TRBJ1-2	TRBV29-1	-	TGCAGCGTTGCGGGACGGGGCTATGGCTACACCTTC	CSVAGRGYGYTF
many	TRBJ2-3	TRBV12-3/TRBV12-4	TRBD1	TGTGCCAGCAGTTTAGAGGGGGCCACAGATACGCAGTATTTT	CASSLEGATDTQYF
few	TRBJ1-5	TRBV12-3/TRBV12-4	-	TGTGCCAGCAGTTTTTTCGATCAGCCCCAGCATTTT	CASSFFDQPQHF
once	TRBJ2-3	TRBV5-1	-	TGCGCCAGCAGCTCGGACGGGAGCACAGATACGCAGTATTTT	CASSSDGSTDTQYF
few	TRBJ2-7	TRBV5-1	-	TGCGCCAGCAGTCGCTCAGGGGGGAACGAGCAGTACTTC	CASSRSGGNEQYF
-	TRBJ2-2	TRBV12-3/TRBV12-4	-	TGTGCCAGCAGTTTTTGGGGCGGCGGGGAGCTGTTTTTT	CASSFWGGGELFF
-	TRBJ2-2	TRBV24-1	-	TGTGCCACCAGTGATTTCCCAGGCACCGGGGAGCTGTTTTTT	CATSDFPGTGELFF
few	TRBJ2-7	TRBV5-1	-	TGCGCCAGCAGCTTGGAAGGTTTCCCCCCCAGGAGATTCTTTAGCGAGCAGTACTTC	CASSLEGFPPRRFFSEQYF
few	TRBJ1-3	TRBV5-6	-	TGTGCCAGCAGCTTGGTGCCCAGGGGCTCTGGAAACACCATATATTTT	CASSLVPRGSGNTIYF
-	TRBJ2-7	TRBV29-1	-	TGCAGCGTTAGGTGGGGGGAATCGTACGAGCAGTACTTC	CSVRWGESYEQYF
few	TRBJ2-1	TRBV3-1	-	TGTGCCAGCAGCCAACTCGGCGAGGTGAATGAGCAGTTCTTC	CASSQLGEVNEQFF
-	TRBJ2-1	TRBV15	-	TGTGCCACCAGTCCCGACAATTACAATGAGCAGTTCTTC	CATSPDNYNEQFF
-	TRBJ2-3	TRBV12-3/TRBV12-4	TRBD2	TGTGCCAGCAGGTTCATTGGCGGGAGGGAACCAGATACGCAGTATTTT	CASRFIGGREPDTQYF
-	TRBJ2-7	TRBV29-1	-	TGCAGCGAACTAAGCGGCAGGAGGACCTACGAGCAGTACTTC	CSELSGRRTYEQYF
-	TRBJ2-7	TRBV20-1	TRBD2	TGCAGTGCCCGAGCGGGACTAGCGGGGACCCTATACGAGCAGTACTTC	CSARAGLAGTLYEQYF
-	TRBJ2-3	TRBV20-1	-	TGCAGTGCTGATTGGGCTAGAGTTAGCACAGATACGCAGTATTTT	CSADWARVSTDTQYF
-	TRBJ1-2	TRBV9	TRBD1	TGTGCCAGCAGCAAATTACAGGGGGAAGGCTACACCTTC	CASSKLQGEGYTF
-	TRBJ2-1	TRBV20-1	TRBD2	TGCAGTGCTAGAATGGGCGGGAGAGGCAATGAGCAGTTCTTC	CSARMGGRGNEQFF
-	TRBJ2-2	TRBV19	-	TGTGCCAGTAGTACCTGGACAGTTCGGGAGCTGTTTTTT	CASSTWTVRELFF
-	TRBJ1-1	TRBV6-2/TRBV6-3	-	TGTGCCAGCGGGGTGGCGGACAACACTGAAGCTTTCTTT	CASGVADNTEAFF
-	TRBJ1-4	TRBV2	-	TGTGCCAGCAGTGCCTCCCGGGGCAAACTGTTTTTT	CASSASRGKLFF
few	TRBJ2-2	TRBV7-9	TRBD2	TGTGCCAGCAGCCCTCTTGCGGGAGATTCACCCGGGGAGCTGTTTTTT	CASSPLAGDSPGELFF
-	TRBJ1-1	TRBV2	-	TGTGCCAGCAGTGACCACCGGGTCCCTGAAGCTTTCTTT	CASSDHRVPEAFF
-	TRBJ2-7	TRBV2	-	TGTGCCAGCAATGACTTAAGGTCGACCTACGAGCAGTACTTC	CASNDLRSTYEQYF
few	TRBJ1-4	TRBV7-9	-	TGTGCCAGCAGCCCAACAGGGTGGGACTACGAAAAACTGTTTTTT	CASSPTGWDYEKLFF
-	TRBJ1-1	TRBV21-1	-	TGTGCCAGCATCAAGGGACAGGGCCCCAATAGTCGAACTGAAGCTTTCTTT	CASIKGQGPNSRTEAFF
-	TRBJ2-7	TRBV12-3/TRBV12-4	-	TGTGCCAGCAGTTTCTCGGGACTGCATCCCTACGAGCAGTACTTC	CASSFSGLHPYEQYF
-	TRBJ2-7	TRBV11-2	TRBD2	TGTGCCAGCAGCTTGGCTAGCGGATACGAGCAGTACTTC	CASSLASGYEQYF
-	TRBJ2-1	TRBV12-3/TRBV12-4	-	TGTGCCAGCAGTTTAGCGCTAAGGGCAGGGGCCTACAATGAGCAGTTCTTC	CASSLALRAGAYNEQFF
few	TRBJ2-1	TRBV20-1	-	TGCAGTGCTGTCTCCAACTGGGCAGGGCCCAATGAGCAGTTCTTC	CSAVSNWAGPNEQFF
-	TRBJ2-2	TRBV5-6	TRBD2	TGTGCCAGCAGCTCCCTTGGCCGGTGGCTAGCGGAGTCGAACACCGGGGAGCTGTTTTTT	CASSSLGRWLAESNTGELFF
-	TRBJ2-2	TRBV13	-	TGTGCCAGCAGCTCGCCTGATCCGAACACCGGGGAGCTGTTTTTT	CASSSPDPNTGELFF
few	TRBJ2-5	TRBV4-1	TRBD2	TGCGCCAGCAGCCCTATAGCGGGGGTGCACCAAGAGACCCAGTACTTC	CASSPIAGVHQETQYF
-	TRBJ2-1	TRBV7-3	TRBD2	TGTGCCAGCAGCTTAACAAGCGGGGTTGGCAATGAGCAGTTCTTC	CASSLTSGVGNEQFF
once	TRBJ2-1	TRBV11-2	-	TGTGCCAGCAGTCCTCTGGGAAGGCAGTTCTTC	CASSPLGRQFF
-	TRBJ1-2	TRBV6-5	-	TGTGCCAGCAGTTACTCGGAAGGGGGGAATCTGTATGGCTACACCTTC	CASSYSEGGNLYGYTF
many	TRBJ1-6	TRBV28	-	TGTGCCAGCAGTTTCGGGCAGGGCCCGTATAATTCACCCCTCCACTTT	CASSFGQGPYNSPLHF
-	TRBJ2-5	TRBV5-1	TRBD2	TGCGCCAGCAGTTGGCTAGCGGAACTGCAGACCCAGTACTTC	CASSWLAELQTQYF
few	TRBJ2-2	TRBV12-3/TRBV12-4	-	TGTGCCAGCAGCCCCCCGCAAGGTGCCGGGGAGCTGTTTTTT	CASSPPQGAGELFF
-	TRBJ2-7	TRBV7-9	-	TGTGCCAGCAGCGAAAGGGCCATCTCGGACCGCTACGAGCAGTACTTC	CASSERAISDRYEQYF